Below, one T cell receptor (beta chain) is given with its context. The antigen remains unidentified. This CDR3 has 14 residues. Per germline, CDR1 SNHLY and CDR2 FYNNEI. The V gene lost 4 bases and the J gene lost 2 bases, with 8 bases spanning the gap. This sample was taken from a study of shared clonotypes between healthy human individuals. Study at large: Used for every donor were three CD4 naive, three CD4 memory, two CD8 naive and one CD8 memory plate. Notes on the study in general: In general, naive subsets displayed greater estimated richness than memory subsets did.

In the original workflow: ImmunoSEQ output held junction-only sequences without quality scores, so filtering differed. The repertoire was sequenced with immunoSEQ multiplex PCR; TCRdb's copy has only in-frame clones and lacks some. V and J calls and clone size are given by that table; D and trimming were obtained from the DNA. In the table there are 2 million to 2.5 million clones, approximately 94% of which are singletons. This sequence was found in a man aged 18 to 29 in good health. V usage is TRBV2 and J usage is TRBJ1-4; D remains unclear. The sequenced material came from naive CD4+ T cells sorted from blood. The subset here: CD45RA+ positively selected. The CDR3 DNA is TGTGCCAGCAGTGGATCCAGGACTAATGAAAAACTGTTTTTT. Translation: CASSGSRTNEKLFF.